This T cell receptor beta chain comes out of a study of blood T cell repertoires in COVID-19. About the study: From T cells, B-cell-depleted T cells, or PBMCs came the material, which was cDNA or gDNA.

V shed 5 bases, J shed 1 base, and the junction held 4 bases outside the gene matches. The CDR3 contains 14 residues. Germline V gives CDR1 ENHRY, CDR2 SYGVKD. Per the original methods: By means of reference gene primer amplification, nucleated cell counts were estimated. Libraries were prepared by immunoSEQ multiplex PCR; TCRdb keeps only in-frame clonotypes and omits some of them. The V and J calls and clone size come from that table; D and trimming were worked out from the DNA. The sample has some 80,000 clones; about 88% are singletons. The V call is TRBV10-3, the J call TRBJ2-5, with 7 nucleotides matching TRBD1. Sequences were obtained from peripheral blood. The receptor's source is a human donor in a cohort sampled during active COVID-19. CDR3 DNA sequence: TGTGCCATCAGTCGGGACAGCGGCCAAGAGACCCAGTACTTC. Translating it yields CAISRDSGQETQYF.